This T cell receptor (beta chain) is drawn from a study of T cell repertoires and HLA-DP antigens. Study overall: One stimulator alloantigen differed from self by one groove amino acid; the other by ten. DNA input averaged approximately 220 ng in sorted CD137+CD4+ and around 1.2 ug in pre-culture CD4+.

Comments on this clone: The antigen is unknown.

Notes on the study in general: Sorted CD137+ clonality was 0.35 to 0.5 for both alloantigens, versus roughly 0.04 pre-culture.

Sequencing used immunoSEQ multiplex PCR; TCRdb keeps in-frame clones, though not all of them. The table records some 120,000 clones, 80% to 95% of them present only once. Trimming removed 2 bases from V and 7 bases from J; junction bases left unmatched: 7. Germline CDR1 reads SQVTM; CDR2 reads ANQGSEA. CDR3 length: 15 residues. This sequence originates from a woman aged 18-35 years in good health and CMV-seronegative. J is TRBJ2-1 and V is TRBV29-1, with TRBD2 matching over 11 bases. Sequenced sample: CD4+ T cells from PBMCs. The CDR3 bases are TGCAGCGTTGAATTGTTAGCGGGAGGGCAGAATGAGCAGTTCTTC. This encodes CSVELLAGGQNEQFF.